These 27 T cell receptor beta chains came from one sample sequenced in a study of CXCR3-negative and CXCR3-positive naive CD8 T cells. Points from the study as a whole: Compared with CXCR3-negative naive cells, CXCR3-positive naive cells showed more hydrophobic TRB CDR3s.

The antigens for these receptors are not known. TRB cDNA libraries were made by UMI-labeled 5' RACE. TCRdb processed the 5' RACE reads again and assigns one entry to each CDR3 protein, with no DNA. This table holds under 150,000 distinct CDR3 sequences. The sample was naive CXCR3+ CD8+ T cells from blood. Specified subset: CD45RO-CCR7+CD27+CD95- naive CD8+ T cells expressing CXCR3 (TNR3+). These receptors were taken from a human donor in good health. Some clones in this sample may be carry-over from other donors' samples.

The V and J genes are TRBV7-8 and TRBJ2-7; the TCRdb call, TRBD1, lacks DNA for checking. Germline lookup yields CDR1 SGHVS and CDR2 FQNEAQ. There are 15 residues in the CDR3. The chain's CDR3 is CASSGGGAPGYEQYF.

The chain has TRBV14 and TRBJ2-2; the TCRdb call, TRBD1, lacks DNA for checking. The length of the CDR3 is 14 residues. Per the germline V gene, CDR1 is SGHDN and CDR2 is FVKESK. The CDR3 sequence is CASSPWTGAGELFF.

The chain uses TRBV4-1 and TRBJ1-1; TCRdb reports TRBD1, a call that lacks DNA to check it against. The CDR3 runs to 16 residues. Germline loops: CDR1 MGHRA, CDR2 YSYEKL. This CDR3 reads CASSHSTTGTDTEAFF.

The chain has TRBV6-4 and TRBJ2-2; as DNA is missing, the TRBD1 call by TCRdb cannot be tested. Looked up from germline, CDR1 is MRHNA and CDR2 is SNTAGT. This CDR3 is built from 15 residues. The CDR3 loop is CASSAGQGDTGELFF.

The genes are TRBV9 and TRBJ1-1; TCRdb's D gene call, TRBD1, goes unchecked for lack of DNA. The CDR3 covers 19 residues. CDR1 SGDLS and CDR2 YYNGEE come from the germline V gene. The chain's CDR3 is CASSEGGPVTGLRGTEAFF. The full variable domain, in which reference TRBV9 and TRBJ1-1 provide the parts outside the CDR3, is DSGVTQTPKHLITATGQRVTLRCSPRSGDLSVYWYQQSLDQGLQFLIQYYNGEERAKGNILERFSAQQFPDLHSELNLSSLELGDSALYFCASSEGGPVTGLRGTEAFFGQGTRLTVV.

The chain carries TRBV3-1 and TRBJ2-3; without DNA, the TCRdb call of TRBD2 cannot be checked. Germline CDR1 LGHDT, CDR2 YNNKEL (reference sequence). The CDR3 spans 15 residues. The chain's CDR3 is CASSPPRGEADTQYF.

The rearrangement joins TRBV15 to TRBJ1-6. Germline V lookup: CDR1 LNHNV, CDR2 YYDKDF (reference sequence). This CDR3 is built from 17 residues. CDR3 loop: CATSRDRIVGYNSPLHF.

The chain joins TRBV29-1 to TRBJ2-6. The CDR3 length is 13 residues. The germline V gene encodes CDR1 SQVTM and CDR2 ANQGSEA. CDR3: CSVERVGANVLTF.

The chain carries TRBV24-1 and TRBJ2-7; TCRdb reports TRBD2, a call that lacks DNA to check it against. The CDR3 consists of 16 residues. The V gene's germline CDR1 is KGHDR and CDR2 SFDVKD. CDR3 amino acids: CATSDSRGTSNYEQYF.

CDR3 loop: CAITQRSSYEQYF. The V call is TRBV6-2 or TRBV6-3, the J call TRBJ2-7. CDR3 length equals 13 residues. Looked up from germline, CDR1 is MNHEY and CDR2 is SVGEGT.

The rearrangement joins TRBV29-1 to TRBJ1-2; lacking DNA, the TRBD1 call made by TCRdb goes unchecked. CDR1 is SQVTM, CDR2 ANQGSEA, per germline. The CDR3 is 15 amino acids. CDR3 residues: CSVEDETGPNYGYTF.

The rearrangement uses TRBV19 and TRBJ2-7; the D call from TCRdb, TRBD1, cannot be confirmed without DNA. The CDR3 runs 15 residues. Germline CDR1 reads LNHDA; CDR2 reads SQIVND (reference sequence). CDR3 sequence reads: CASSFSTGGPYEQYF. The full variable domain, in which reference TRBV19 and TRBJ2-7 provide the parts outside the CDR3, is DGGITQSPKYLFRKEGQNVTLSCEQNLNHDAMYWYRQDPGQGLRLIYYSQIVNDFQKGDIAEGYSVSREKKESFPLTVTSAQKNPTAFYLCASSFSTGGPYEQYFGPGTRLTVT.

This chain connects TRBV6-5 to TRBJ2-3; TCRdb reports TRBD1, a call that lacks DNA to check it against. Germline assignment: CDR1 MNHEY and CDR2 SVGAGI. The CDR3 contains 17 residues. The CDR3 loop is CASSRTTGTGRTDTQYF.

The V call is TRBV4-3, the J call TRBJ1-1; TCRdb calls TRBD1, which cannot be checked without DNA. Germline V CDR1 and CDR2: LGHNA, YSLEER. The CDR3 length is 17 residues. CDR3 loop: CASTHLFSTGTGSEAFF.

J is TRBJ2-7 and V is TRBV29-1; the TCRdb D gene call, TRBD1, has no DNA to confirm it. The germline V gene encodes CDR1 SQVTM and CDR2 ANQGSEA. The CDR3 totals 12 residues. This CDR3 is CSVGTGAYEQYF.

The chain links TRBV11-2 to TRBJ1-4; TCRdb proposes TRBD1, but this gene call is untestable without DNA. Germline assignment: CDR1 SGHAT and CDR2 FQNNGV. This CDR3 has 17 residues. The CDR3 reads CASSRPTNRGKDEKLFF.

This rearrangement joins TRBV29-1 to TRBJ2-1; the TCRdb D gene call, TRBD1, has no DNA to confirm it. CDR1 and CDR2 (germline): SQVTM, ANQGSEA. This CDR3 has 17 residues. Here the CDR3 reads CSVEGLLGTQHYNEQFF.

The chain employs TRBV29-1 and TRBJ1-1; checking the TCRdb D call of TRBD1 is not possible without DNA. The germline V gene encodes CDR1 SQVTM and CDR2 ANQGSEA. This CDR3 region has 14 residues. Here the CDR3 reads CSVDGGQGWTEAFF.

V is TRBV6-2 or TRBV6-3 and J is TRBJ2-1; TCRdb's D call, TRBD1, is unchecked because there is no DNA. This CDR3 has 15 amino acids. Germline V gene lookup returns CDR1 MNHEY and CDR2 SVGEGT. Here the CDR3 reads CASTQGAVSYNEQFF.

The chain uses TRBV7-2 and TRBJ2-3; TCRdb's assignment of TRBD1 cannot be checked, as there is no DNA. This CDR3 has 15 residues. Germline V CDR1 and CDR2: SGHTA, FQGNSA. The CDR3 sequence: CASSLVAGAGDTQYF.

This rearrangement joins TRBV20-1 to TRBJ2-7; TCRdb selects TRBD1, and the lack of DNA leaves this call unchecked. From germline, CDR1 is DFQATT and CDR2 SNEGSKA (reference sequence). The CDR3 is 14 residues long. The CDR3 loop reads CSARVGTGDYEQYF.

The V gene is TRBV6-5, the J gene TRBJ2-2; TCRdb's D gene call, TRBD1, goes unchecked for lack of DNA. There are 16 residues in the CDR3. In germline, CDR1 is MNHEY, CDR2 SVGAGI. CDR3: CASSYGQGDGHGELFF.

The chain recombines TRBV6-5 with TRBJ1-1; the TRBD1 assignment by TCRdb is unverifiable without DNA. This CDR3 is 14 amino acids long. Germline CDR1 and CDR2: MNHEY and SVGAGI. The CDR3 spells CASSPGGGPSEAFF.

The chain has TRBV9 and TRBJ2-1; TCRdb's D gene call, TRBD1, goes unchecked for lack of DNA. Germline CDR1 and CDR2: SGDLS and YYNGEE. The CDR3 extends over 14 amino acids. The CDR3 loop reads CASSARQGYNEQFF.

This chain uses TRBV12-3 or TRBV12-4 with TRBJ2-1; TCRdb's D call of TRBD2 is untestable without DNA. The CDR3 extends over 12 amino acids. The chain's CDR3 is CASSQLGDEQFF.

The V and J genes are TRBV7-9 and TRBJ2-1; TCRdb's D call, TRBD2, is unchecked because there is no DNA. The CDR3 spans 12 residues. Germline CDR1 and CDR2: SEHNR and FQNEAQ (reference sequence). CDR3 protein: CASGRVYNEQLF.

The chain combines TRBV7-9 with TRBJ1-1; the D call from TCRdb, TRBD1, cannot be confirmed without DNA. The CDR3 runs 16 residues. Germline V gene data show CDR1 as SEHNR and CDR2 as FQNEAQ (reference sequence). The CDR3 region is CASSLVPTGGYTEAFF.